The 11 T cell receptor beta chains listed next were all sequenced from one sample in a study of prognosis after radiotherapy for stage I lung cancer. Two-round multiplex PCR amplified TCR beta CDR3 from genomic DNA. Amplification in first-round PCR relied on primers specific to each TRBV and TRBJ gene. Using its own MiXCR run on the multiplex PCR reads, TCRdb lists one record per CDR3 protein. Of about 19,000 distinct CDR3 sequences in the sample, less than 70% were seen once. Material: PBMCs, obtained before or after stereotactic body radiation therapy (not recorded which). The receptors come from a donor aged 50 or older with non-small cell lung cancer.

As for this clonotype: Germline is not matched at one junction end, which may reflect a read error. The V gene is TRBV7-2, the J gene TRBJ2-7; 14 bases are a match to TRBD2. Germline assignment: CDR1 SGHTA and CDR2 FQGNSA. The CDR3 totals 18 residues. The CDR3 spells CASSYPWGTSGRRYEKYF. As DNA, the CDR3 is TGTGCCAGCAGCTACCCCTGGGGGACTAGCGGGAGACGGTACGAGAAGTACTTC.

This clonotype has ten or more counts. This chain uses TRBV20-1 with TRBJ2-7; 7 bases are a match to TRBD1. The CDR3 covers 13 residues. Germline V gives CDR1 DFQATT, CDR2 SNEGSKA (reference sequence). V lost 6 bases, J lost 1 base, and 6 bases stayed unmatched. The chain's CDR3 is CSAGGRSSYEQYF. The CDR3 region has the DNA TGCAGTGCAGGGGGCAGGAGTTCCTACGAGCAGTACTTC.

The chain links TRBV6-1 to TRBJ2-3; 10 bases agree with TRBD1. The CDR3 sequence is 15 residues long. The germline gives CDR1 MNHNS, CDR2 SASEGT. V was clipped by 5 bases and J by 1 base; unmatched bases: 3. DNA of the CDR3: TGTGCCAGCAGTACCGGGACAGGGGGCACAGATACGCAGTATTTT. This gives the protein CASSTGTGGTDTQYF.

The chain joins TRBV7-2 to TRBJ1-1, with 8 bases identical to TRBD1. CDR1 SGHTA and CDR2 FQGNSA come from the germline V gene. V gave up 5 bases and J gave up 12 bases; unmatched junction bases: 14. This CDR3 comprises 14 residues. DNA of the CDR3: TGTGCCAGCAGCCAAACAGGGGGGGCATGCGAATCTTTCTTT. As protein: CASSQTGGACESFF.

This rearrangement joins TRBV6-2 or TRBV6-3 to TRBJ2-1; possible D gene TRBD2, 6 bases. The CDR3 runs 16 residues. The germline V gene encodes CDR1 MNHEY and CDR2 SVGEGT. Trimming took off 4 bases at V and 0 bases at J, with 13 bases between the two ends. CDR3 sequence (DNA): TGTGCCAGCAGTTGGGACTCTCGTAGCTCCTACAATGAGCAGTTCTTC. This codes for CASSWDSRSSYNEQFF.

Many counts were recorded for this clonotype. The chain is built from TRBV20-1 and TRBJ1-4; D is ambiguous. V dropped 3 bases and J dropped 0 bases, with 11 bases sitting between them. The CDR3 extends over 15 amino acids. Germline V gene sequence: CDR1 DFQATT, CDR2 SNEGSKA (reference sequence). The CDR3 spells CSASKQPATNEKLFF. CDR3 nucleotide sequence: TGCAGTGCTAGTAAACAGCCTGCAACTAATGAAAAACTGTTTTTT.

This chain connects TRBV9 to TRBJ2-3; D unresolved. This CDR3 has 14 residues. The germline gives CDR1 SGDLS, CDR2 YYNGEE. The V and J ends lost 6 bases and 6 bases respectively, with 17 bases between them. In DNA form, the CDR3 reads TGTGCCAGCACACCGCGCGTCCAAACCGATACGCAGTATTTT. Translation gives CASTPRVQTDTQYF.

This clonotype was found many times. The rearrangement uses TRBV12-3 or TRBV12-4 and TRBJ1-3; weak D call: TRBD1 (5 bases). Trimming took 0 bases from V and 2 from J, leaving 11 bases between them. The CDR3 totals 16 residues. The CDR3 bases are TGTGCCAGCAGTTTAGCCGGACGGGGGACTGGAAACACCATATATTTT. Protein sequence: CASSLAGRGTGNTIYF.

The J gene is TRBJ2-7, the V gene TRBV7-2; TRBD2 aligns across 7 bases. Germline CDR1 reads SGHTA; CDR2 reads FQGNSA. The CDR3 is 15 amino acids. V gave up 4 bases and J gave up 3 bases; unmatched junction bases: 9. For the CDR3, the DNA is TGTGCCAGCAGCTATTTATCGGGAGGTGTCTACGAGCAGTACTTC. It is translated as CASSYLSGGVYEQYF.

The rearrangement links TRBV28 to TRBJ2-7; 7 bases fit TRBD1. CDR1 is MDHEN, CDR2 SYDVKM, per germline. V shed 10 bases, J shed 4 bases, and the junction held 7 bases outside the gene matches. CDR3 length equals 12 residues. In DNA form, the CDR3 reads TGTGCCACCCGGAACAGGGGATACGAGCAGTACTTC. Its protein product is CATRNRGYEQYF.

The chain is built from TRBV5-1 and TRBJ1-2; D is uncertain. This CDR3 comprises 13 residues. Deletions cut 4 bases from V and 4 bases from J, with 11 bases between. Germline lookup yields CDR1 SGHRS and CDR2 YFSETQ. The CDR3 DNA reads as TGCGCCAGCAGCACAGAGATCGGCTATGGCTACACCTTC. It codes for CASSTEIGYGYTF.